The clone carrying this TCR beta chain was counted only a few times. Researchers collected 9 to 10 milliliters of peripheral blood from every single donor. Isolated per sample were at least 6.5 million PBMCs. The data belong to a study of blood T cells in healthy people across ages. CDR1 SGHRS and CDR2 YFSETQ come from the germline V gene. Trimming removed 3 bases from V and 4 bases from J; junction bases left unmatched: 12. CDR3 size: 17 residues. Then a second PCR, running roughly 6 to 12 cycles, was carried out with a sample-barcoded 5' primer and a J-beta primer mix. A single record per CDR3 protein comes from TCRdb applying MiXCR to the 5' RACE reads. The repertoire holds fewer than 1.5 million distinct CDR3 sequences, with around two fifths as singletons.

The V and J genes are TRBV5-1 and TRBJ2-1, with 8 nucleotides matching TRBD2. Input material: blood. This receptor was identified in a woman younger than 30 in good health. The CDR3 reads CASSSKLVSGAYNEQFF. CDR3 nucleotide sequence: TGCGCCAGCAGCTCCAAGCTAGTTAGCGGGGCGTACAATGAGCAGTTCTTC.